Described below is a single T cell receptor beta chain sequence and its context. Its antigen remains unknown. This record comes from a study of PD-1 blockade in mismatch repair-deficient tumors. In the study overall: Patients had roughly twelve mismatch repair-deficient cancer types, all previously treated and progressing.

All patients were mismatch repair deficient, assessed by either PCR or immunohistochemistry. TCRs were sequenced from three patients responding to pembrolizumab. The V gene's germline CDR1 is SGHDT and CDR2 YYEEEE. V was pared by 4 bases and J by 7 bases, with 8 bases between. This CDR3 has 12 residues. Here immunoSEQ multiplex PCR was the method, and the copy in TCRdb shows in-frame clones only, minus some. Of 60,000 to 65,000 clones in the sample, about 87% were seen once. Findings and caveats of the study: Tumor-resident clones, often absent from pretreatment blood, expanded after pembrolizumab and then contracted.

The J gene is TRBJ1-4, the V gene TRBV5-6; possibly TRBD1 for D (5 bases). The receptor was isolated from an adult with mismatch repair-deficient cancer. Sequencing was performed on peripheral blood, taken 52 weeks after starting pembrolizumab. The DNA for the CDR3 is TGTGCCAGCAGCGTGGGGCTTGAAAAACTGTTTTTT. This translates into CASSVGLEKLFF.